Each of the 25 T cell receptor beta chains below was sequenced from the same sample in a study of patients and donors after allogeneic stem cell transplantation. TCRdb reprocessed the RT-PCR reads via MiXCR and lists one record per CDR3 protein. The sample lists 900,000 to 1,000,000 distinct CDR3 sequences; about a sixth were seen once. The sample was blood, either unsorted or a sorted T cell fraction (not recorded which). The source is a human donor who was either an allogeneic HSCT recipient or a stem cell or donor lymphocyte infusion donor (not recorded which). It is not recorded whose cells these are; they may come from a transplant donor.

The chain links TRBV20-1 to TRBJ2-1; 10 positions match TRBD2. With 1 base clipped from V and 9 bases from J, the junction kept 6 bases outside the gene matches. This CDR3 contains 14 residues. CDR1 and CDR2 (germline): DFQATT, SNEGSKA (reference sequence). The CDR3 here is CSARGLAGAGEQFF. CDR3 nucleotides: TGCAGTGCTAGAGGGCTAGCGGGAGCGGGTGAGCAGTTCTTC.

In this sample, this clonotype turned up a few times. This chain uses TRBV11-3 with TRBJ2-3; TRBD1 or TRBD2 may be the D gene (5 bases each). Trimming shortened V by 5 bases and J by 5 bases, and 17 bases separated the two germline ends. Germline CDR1 reads SGHNT; CDR2 reads YENEEA. The CDR3 contains 15 residues. CDR3 loop: CASSPFTTGLDTQYF. DNA for the CDR3: TGTGCCAGCAGCCCTTTTACCACAGGACTAGATACGCAGTATTTT. Filled out from reference TRBV11-3 and TRBJ2-3, the complete variable domain reads EAGVVQSPRYKIIEKKQPVAFWCNPISGHNTLYWYLQNLGQGPELLIRYENEEAVDDSQLPKDRFSAERLKGVDSTLKIQPAELGDSAVYLCASSPFTTGLDTQYFGPGTRLTVL.

This clonotype has just a few counts. J is TRBJ2-7 and V is TRBV6-2 or TRBV6-3, with D perhaps assigned TRBD1 or TRBD2 (5 bases each). The CDR3 is 13 residues long. In germline, CDR1 is MNHEY, CDR2 SVGEGT. Trimming removed 5 bases from V and 5 bases from J, with 13 bases in between. The CDR3 DNA reads TGTGCCAGCAGTCGCACCAGGGAGAACGAGCAGTACTTC. Protein sequence: CASSRTRENEQYF.

This clonotype was detected only a few times. This chain uses TRBV20-1 with TRBJ1-2, with D uncertain. Germline values: CDR1 DFQATT, CDR2 SNEGSKA (reference sequence). This CDR3 contains 12 residues. CDR3 residues: CSWDHEDYGYTF. The CDR3 coding sequence is TGCAGCTGGGATCACGAGGACTATGGCTACACCTTC.

This clonotype has a handful of counts. The rearrangement joins TRBV4-2 to TRBJ2-1, with a tentative D call TRBD2 (5 bases). This CDR3 comprises 13 residues. Trimming removed 4 bases at V and 9 bases at J, with 13 bases between. Germline lookup yields CDR1 LGHNA and CDR2 YNFKEQ. CDR3 sequence reads: CASSRVRDTEQFF. In nucleotides, the CDR3 is TGTGCCAGCAGCCGTGTCCGGGATACTGAGCAGTTCTTC.

The rearrangement joins TRBV15 to TRBJ2-3, with D unclear. With 1 base removed from V and 2 bases from J, the gap between germline ends came to 10 bases. CDR3 length: 15 amino acids. Germline CDR1 and CDR2: LNHNV and YYDKDF (reference sequence). CDR3 protein: CATSRVFGSTDTQYF. The CDR3 DNA follows: TGTGCCACCAGCAGAGTATTCGGGTCCACAGATACGCAGTATTTT.

This clonotype came up a few times. The chain combines TRBV20-1 with TRBJ1-1, with 8 bases identical to TRBD1. V lost 6 bases to trimming and J lost 3 bases; unmatched junction nucleotides: 3. This CDR3 region has 12 residues. Germline CDR1 DFQATT, CDR2 SNEGSKA (reference sequence). The CDR3 spells CSAHRGDTEAFF. As DNA, the CDR3 is TGCAGTGCGCACAGGGGGGACACTGAAGCTTTCTTT.

The V and J genes are TRBV27 and TRBJ2-7, with TRBD1 as a possible D gene (6 bases). There are 13 residues in the CDR3. V was shortened by 7 bases and J by 2 bases, with 12 bases between the two germline ends. Germline CDR1 reads MNHEY; CDR2 reads SMNVEV (reference sequence). The CDR3 region has the DNA TGTGCCAGCATCGGCAGGGGAGCCTACGAGCAGTACTTC. Protein sequence: CASIGRGAYEQYF.

The V call is TRBV20-1, the J call TRBJ2-1, with D perhaps TRBD2 (5 bases). Germline V gene data show CDR1 as DFQATT and CDR2 as SNEGSKA (reference sequence). The CDR3 sequence is 14 residues long. Trimming shortened V by 6 bases and J by 2 bases, and 14 bases separated the two germline ends. CDR3 nucleotide sequence: TGCAGTGCGCCGCTCCGGGGAACCTACAATGAGCAGTTCTTC. Translating it yields CSAPLRGTYNEQFF.

There are a few counts of this clonotype. This chain uses TRBV30 with TRBJ1-5, with D unresolved. From germline, CDR1 is GTSNPN and CDR2 SVGIG (reference sequence). V was clipped by 5 bases and J by 7 bases, with 15 bases between them. CDR3 size: 13 residues. CDR3 sequence (DNA): TGTGCCTGGTCGACCGATACATACCAGCCCCAGCATTTT. This gives the protein CAWSTDTYQPQHF.

The rearrangement links TRBV7-8 to TRBJ1-4; D is ambiguous. Germline V gene data show CDR1 as SGHVS and CDR2 as FQNEAQ. CDR3 size: 16 residues. V lost 0 bases and J 0 bases, leaving 8 bases between the germline ends. DNA for the CDR3: TGTGCCAGCAGCTTAGCGGACTTTGCAACTAATGAAAAACTGTTTTTT. Its protein is CASSLADFATNEKLFF.

The table lists this clonotype with a few counts. This chain links TRBV15 with TRBJ2-7; D may be TRBD2 (6 bases). The CDR3 extends over 15 amino acids. Germline CDR1 and CDR2: LNHNV and YYDKDF (reference sequence). The V end lost 3 bases, the J end lost 2 bases, and 14 bases lay between the germline ends. CDR3 sequence (DNA): TGTGCCACCAGCAGTGCCGGGGAGGTGGCCTACGAGCAGTACTTC. This translates into CATSSAGEVAYEQYF.

This clonotype was counted only a few times. The chain employs TRBV5-6 and TRBJ1-2, with D hard to call. Germline V lookup: CDR1 SGHDT, CDR2 YYEEEE. The V end lost 1 base, the J end lost 1 base, and 14 bases lay between the germline ends. The CDR3 sequence is 16 residues long. CDR3 residues: CASSLYGPTHNYGYTF. The CDR3 nucleotides are TGTGCCAGCAGCTTGTACGGACCGACTCATAACTATGGCTACACCTTC.

This clonotype has only a few counts. For the CDR3, the DNA is TGTGCCAGCAGCTTTACACAGGGCAACTATGGCTACACCTTC. This encodes CASSFTQGNYGYTF. This chain uses TRBV7-9 with TRBJ1-2, with a possible D match to TRBD1 (6 bases). The germline V gene encodes CDR1 SEHNR and CDR2 FQNEAQ (reference sequence). The CDR3 runs 14 residues. The germline V and J ends were trimmed by 3 bases and 2 bases, with 10 bases remaining between them.

V is TRBV5-1 and J is TRBJ2-1, with 13 bases aligning to TRBD2. This CDR3 is built from 17 residues. Trimming removed 4 bases from V and 7 bases from J; junction bases left unmatched: 11. The germline gives CDR1 SGHRS, CDR2 YFSETQ. As DNA, the CDR3 is TGCGCCAGCAGCCACCCTACTAGCGGGAGGGCCTGGAATGAGCAGTTCTTC. It yields the protein CASSHPTSGRAWNEQFF.

V usage is TRBV20-1 and J usage is TRBJ1-6; TRBD1 might be the D (5 bases). The CDR3 spans 13 residues. The germline V and J ends were trimmed by 6 bases and 8 bases, with 14 bases remaining between them. Germline-derived CDR1 and CDR2 are DFQATT and SNEGSKA (reference sequence). The CDR3 sequence is CSARPRADSPLHF. The CDR3 nucleotides are TGCAGTGCCCGCCCCAGGGCTGATTCACCCCTCCACTTT.

This clonotype was seen a handful of times. The rearrangement links TRBV6-4 to TRBJ2-1, with TRBD1 as a possible D gene (7 bases). The CDR3 spans 14 residues. CDR1 is MRHNA and CDR2 is SNTAGT in the germline V gene. V shed 3 bases and J shed 9 bases, with 15 bases lying between them. The CDR3 DNA is TGTGCCAGCAGTGAGCAGGGGGGAGTCGCTGAGCAGTTCTTC. Translated, it gives CASSEQGGVAEQFF.

A few counts support this clonotype. This sequence joins TRBV24-1 and TRBJ2-5; 7 bases fit TRBD1. The CDR3 sequence is 16 residues long. Trimming removed 5 bases from V and 4 bases from J; junction bases left unmatched: 12. Germline lookup yields CDR1 KGHDR and CDR2 SFDVKD. The CDR3 reads CATSVGTERPGETQYF. Written as DNA, the CDR3 is TGTGCCACCAGTGTTGGGACAGAGCGCCCCGGAGAGACCCAGTACTTC.

This clonotype was counted only a few times. The chain is built from TRBV7-8 and TRBJ1-1; no reliable D call. The V end was cut by 1 base, the J end by 3 bases, with 12 bases between. Germline loops: CDR1 SGHVS, CDR2 FQNEAQ. This CDR3 is built from 15 residues. CDR3 in amino acids: CASSLEAFRYTEAFF. In nucleotides, the CDR3 is TGTGCCAGCAGCTTAGAAGCTTTTCGGTACACTGAAGCTTTCTTT. Filled out from reference TRBV7-8 and TRBJ1-1, the complete variable domain reads GAGVSQSPRYKVAKRGQDVALRCDPISGHVSLFWYQQALGQGPEFLTYFQNEAQLDKSGLPSDRFFAERPEGSVSTLKIQRTQQEDSAVYLCASSLEAFRYTEAFFGQGTRLTVV.

This chain links TRBV5-1 with TRBJ1-3; 8 bases match TRBD1. Germline lookup yields CDR1 SGHRS and CDR2 YFSETQ. The CDR3 sequence is 16 residues long. With V trimmed by 4 bases and J by 4 bases, 10 bases remained unmatched. The CDR3: CASSAGQGWYGNTIYF. DNA for the CDR3: TGCGCCAGCAGCGCCGGACAGGGATGGTACGGAAACACCATATATTTT.

This clonotype was counted at least ten times. The chain carries TRBV12-3 or TRBV12-4 and TRBJ2-7, with 10 bases lining up with TRBD1. This CDR3 spans 12 amino acids. The J segment lost 5 bases and the V segment lost 7 bases, leaving 2 bases of the junction unmatched. CDR3 bases: TGTGCCAGCAAAGGGACAGGGGACGAGCAGTACTTC. It yields the protein CASKGTGDEQYF.

This clonotype appeared a few times. V and J are TRBV11-1 and TRBJ1-1; possible D gene TRBD1, 5 bases. This CDR3 is 15 amino acids long. Trimming removed 5 bases at V and 5 bases at J, with 18 bases between. In germline, CDR1 is SGHAT, CDR2 FQDESV (reference sequence). CDR3 bases: TGTGCCAGCAGCCCTAGGGTGGGGGACTTGACTGAAGCTTTCTTT. It specifies CASSPRVGDLTEAFF. The full variable domain, completed using reference TRBV11-1 and TRBJ1-1, is EAEVAQSPRYKITEKSQAVAFWCDPISGHATLYWYRQILGQGPELLVQFQDESVVDDSQLPKDRFSAERLKGVDSTLKIQPAELGDSAMYLCASSPRVGDLTEAFFGQGTRLTVV.

This clonotype was recorded a few times. This chain links TRBV29-1 with TRBJ2-3; D ambiguous. This CDR3 contains 13 residues. The V gene lost 6 bases and the J gene lost 4 bases, with 14 bases spanning the gap. Germline V gene sequence: CDR1 SQVTM, CDR2 ANQGSEA. CDR3 amino acids: CSVLTGTADTQYF. The DNA of the CDR3 is TGCAGCGTCCTCACGGGTACAGCAGATACGCAGTATTTT.

CDR3 loop: CASSGDQNLRNEQFF. The CDR3, as DNA: TGTGCCAGCAGCGGAGACCAGAATTTGCGTAATGAGCAGTTCTTC. The rearrangement uses TRBV6-1 and TRBJ2-1; D gene ambiguous. CDR1 is MNHNS and CDR2 is SASEGT in the germline V gene. V lost 6 bases and J lost 7, with 19 bases in between. The CDR3 spans 15 residues.

The chain recombines TRBV10-3 with TRBJ2-7, with TRBD1 identical over 8 bases. CDR3 length: 13 residues. V dropped 11 bases and J dropped 4; count of bases not matched to a gene: 10. The germline CDR1 and CDR2 sequences are ENHRY and SYGVKD. CDR3 loop: CAAGGTGAYEQYF. The CDR3 DNA sequence: TGTGCCGCCGGTGGGACAGGAGCGTACGAGCAGTACTTC.